Below, 6 T cell receptor beta chains from the same sample are listed, as sequenced in a study of response to subunit inactivated influenza vaccine. Via MiXCR, TCRdb re-called the RT-PCR reads, giving one row per CDR3 protein. The sample has about 500,000 distinct CDR3 sequences, about 15% seen once. Sequencing used CD4+ T cells sorted from PBMCs, obtained less than 30 months after vaccination. The receptors here all came from a man aged 50 to 69 who received an inactivated influenza vaccine.

This clonotype has at least ten counts. This chain links TRBV12-3 or TRBV12-4 with TRBJ2-3; maybe TRBD1 (6 bases). Deletions cut 4 bases from V and 4 bases from J, with 9 bases between. The CDR3 runs 13 residues. CDR3 sequence: CASSSRQADTQYF. CDR3 in DNA: TGTGCCAGCAGTTCCCGACAGGCAGATACGCAGTATTTT.

This clonotype was counted ten times or more. The rearrangement links TRBV10-3 to TRBJ2-7; TRBD1 might be the D (6 bases). From germline, CDR1 is ENHRY and CDR2 SYGVKD. With 4 bases removed from V and 3 bases from J, the gap between germline ends came to 16 bases. The length of the CDR3 is 15 residues. The CDR3 sequence: CAISGGATGSYEQYF. DNA for the CDR3: TGTGCCATCAGTGGTGGGGCGACAGGCAGCTACGAGCAGTACTTC.

CDR3 region: CASSLALAEQETQYF. CDR3 in DNA: TGTGCCAGCAGCTTAGCGCTTGCGGAACAAGAGACCCAGTACTTC. The chain combines TRBV7-9 with TRBJ2-5; D remains ambiguous. There are 15 residues in the CDR3. Germline V gives CDR1 SEHNR, CDR2 FQNEAQ (reference sequence). V lost 0 bases to trimming and J lost 2 bases, with 10 bases between them.

Ten or more counts support this clonotype. Its ends do not fully match the called genes, so a read error is possible. The J gene is TRBJ2-2, the V gene TRBV5-6; the D is unclear. The CDR3 consists of 14 residues. Germline CDR1 SGHDT, CDR2 YYEEEE. CDR3 region: CASSLLGNTGELFF. Here the CDR3 DNA reads TGCGCCAGCAGCTTGTTGGGGAACACCGGGGAGCTGTTTTTT.

This clonotype has more than one count but fewer than ten. The J gene is TRBJ2-5, the V gene TRBV9, with D perhaps given as TRBD1 or TRBD2 (7 bases each). The length of the CDR3 is 16 residues. The germline gives CDR1 SGDLS, CDR2 YYNGEE. V lost 0 bases and J lost 5, with 17 bases in between. This chain's CDR3 is CASSVEVGTAGETQYF. The CDR3 DNA sequence: TGTGCCAGCAGCGTAGAAGTTGGGACAGCGGGGGAGACCCAGTACTTC.

This chain uses TRBV29-1 with TRBJ2-1; 7 bases match TRBD2. Germline CDR1 SQVTM, CDR2 ANQGSEA. CDR3 size: 15 residues. V dropped 5 bases and J dropped 4; count of bases not matched to a gene: 11. The CDR3 DNA reads TGCAGCGTTAGTTGGGAGCGGGGACCATACAATGAGCAGTTCTTC. Residues: CSVSWERGPYNEQFF.